These 21 T cell receptor beta chains were sequenced from one sample in a study of T cell clonality in common variable immunodeficiency. The method was immunoSEQ multiplex PCR; TCRdb's version includes in-frame clones alone and lacks a portion of them. Reported are about 42,000 clones, none seen only once; the ten largest carry under 1.5%. Material for sequencing was peripheral blood mononuclear cells. The receptors shown here come from a person between 18 and 69 years old in good health.

This clone was counted only a few times. Read data end 3 residues before the CDR3 end; the end is taken from the germline J gene. V is TRBV20-1 and J is TRBJ2-3, with TRBD2 matching over 8 bases. V gave up 2 bases and J gave up 4 bases; unmatched junction bases: 8. The CDR3 is 15 amino acids. In germline, CDR1 is DFQATT, CDR2 SNEGSKA (reference sequence). The CDR3 loop is CSARWAGGHADTQYF. CDR3 DNA (partial): TGCAGTGCTAGATGGGCGGGAGGTCACGCAGATACG.

This clone was recorded many times. Sequencing ends 3 residues short of the CDR3 end; the germline J gene provides the rest. This chain joins TRBV6-1 and TRBJ1-1; D perhaps matches TRBD1 (6 bases). CDR1 is MNHNS and CDR2 is SASEGT in the germline V gene. The CDR3 runs to 13 residues. Trimming took 4 bases from V and 2 from J, leaving 8 bases between them. The covered CDR3 bases are TGTGCCAGCAGTGGGACAGCAAACACTGAA. It specifies CASSGTANTE. The entire CDR3 is CASSGTANTEAFF.

This clone occurred many times. The CDR3 extends 3 residues past the end of the read, so its final part is completed from the germline J gene. The V call is TRBV19, the J call TRBJ1-1; D gene uncertain. The CDR3 extends over 15 amino acids. V lost 3 bases and J 5 bases, leaving 16 bases between the germline ends. The germline CDR1 and CDR2 sequences are LNHDA and SQIVND (reference sequence). CDR3 DNA (partial): TGTGCCAGTAGTATGGATCTCCTCGCGGGGACTGAA. Its protein is CASSMDLLAGTE. The whole CDR3 sequence reads CASSMDLLAGTEAFF.

This clone has at least ten counts. The CDR3 end is not reached by the read, which stops 3 residues before it; the germline J gene fills it in. The chain combines TRBV6-1 with TRBJ1-5; weak D call: TRBD1 (5 bases). V lost 0 bases to trimming and J lost 9 bases, with 12 bases between them. The CDR3 loop spans 14 amino acids. Germline V gene sequence: CDR1 MNHNS, CDR2 SASEGT. Partial CDR3 DNA: TGTGCCAGCAGTGAAGCGGGGGGGGTCGTGCCC. It encodes CASSEAGGVVP. The full CDR3 is CASSEAGGVVPQHF.

This clone showed up many times. The CDR3 goes on 3 residues after the read ends, and that part is filled in from the germline J gene. The chain couples TRBV6-2 or TRBV6-3 to TRBJ2-5; 10 nucleotides agree with TRBD2. Germline assignment: CDR1 MNHEY and CDR2 SVGEGT. Unmatched junction bases numbered 13, after V lost 7 bases and J lost 5 bases. This CDR3 is built from 16 residues. CDR3 sequence reads: CASTFAPIAGGETQYF. CDR3 DNA, as far as it was read: TGTGCCAGCACCTTTGCCCCTATAGCGGGAGGTGAGACC.

This clone was recorded many times. Sequencing ends 3 residues short of the CDR3 end; the germline J gene provides the rest. The chain recombines TRBV12-3 or TRBV12-4 with TRBJ2-1; 12 positions agree with TRBD2. J was trimmed by 9 bases and V by 6 bases; bases with no gene match: 3. The CDR3 sequence is 13 residues long. The CDR3 loop reads CASSLTSGSEQFF. CDR3 bases read: TGTGCCAGCAGCTTGACTAGCGGGAGTGAG.

This clone was found many times. The CDR3 end lies 3 residues beyond the end of the read and is filled in from the germline J gene. This same CDR3 is encoded by further DNA sequences in the sample. V usage is TRBV6-2 or TRBV6-3 and J usage is TRBJ2-3, with D hard to call. V was shortened by 5 bases and J by 1 base, with 10 bases between the two germline ends. The CDR3 has 14 amino acids. Germline V gene sequence: CDR1 MNHEY, CDR2 SVGEGT. Incomplete CDR3 DNA: TGTGCCAGCAGTCTGGCCATCCGCACAGATACG. It is translated as CASSLAIRTDT. The whole CDR3 protein is CASSLAIRTDTQYF.

This clone occurred many times. The read terminates 3 residues ahead of where the CDR3 ends, so the germline J gene completes it. The V call is TRBV19, the J call TRBJ2-3; 7 positions match TRBD2. The CDR3 has 16 amino acids. V shed 0 bases, J shed 8 bases, and the junction held 11 bases outside the gene matches. Germline CDR1 is LNHDA and CDR2 is SQIVND (reference sequence). The DNA read from the CDR3 is TGTGCCAGTAGTATAGAAAGGACTAGGTTGCCCTCTACG. Amino acid sequence: CASSIERTRLPST. The full CDR3 protein reads CASSIERTRLPSTQYF.

Points on this clone: The read ends 3 residues before the CDR3 terminus; that terminus is restored from the germline J gene. This rearrangement joins TRBV5-1 to TRBJ1-2; D perhaps matches TRBD1 (6 bases). The CDR3 runs 13 residues. Per germline, CDR1 SGHRS and CDR2 YFSETQ. The covered CDR3 bases are TGCGCCAGCAGCCAGACAGGAGGGTTAGGC. Protein: CASSQTGGLG. The full CDR3 protein reads CASSQTGGLGYTF. Supplemented by reference TRBV5-1 and TRBJ1-2, the full variable domain reads KAGVTQTPRYLIKTRGQQVTLSCSPISGHRSVSWYQQTPGQGLQFLFEYFSETQRNKGNFPGRFSGRQFSNSRSEMNVSTLELGDSALYLCASSQTGGLGYTFGSGTRLTVV.

This clone was counted many times. The read ends 3 residues before the CDR3 terminus; that terminus is restored from the germline J gene. The chain employs TRBV7-2 and TRBJ1-6; TRBD1 might be the D (5 bases). The germline CDR1 and CDR2 sequences are SGHTA and FQGNSA. Between the trimmed V and J ends, which lost 1 base and 3 bases, there was a span of 7 bases. The CDR3 has 15 amino acids. The CDR3 here is CASSLGQIYNSPLHF. Incomplete CDR3 DNA: TGTGCCAGCAGCTTAGGACAGATCTATAATTCACCC.

With respect to this clone: The CDR3 end falls 3 residues outside the read, so it is completed with the germline J gene. The chain links TRBV6-1 to TRBJ2-1, with 8 bases aligning to TRBD1. The CDR3 has 15 amino acids. The junction had 0 bases not matched to a gene; V was cut back by 1 base and J by 1 base. Germline loops: CDR1 MNHNS, CDR2 SASEGT. The CDR3 reads CASSEDRGSYNEQFF. The covered CDR3 bases are TGTGCCAGCAGTGAAGACAGGGGGTCCTACAATGAG.

This clone was seen repeatedly, ten times or more. The read gets to within 3 residues of the CDR3 end, and the germline J gene fills in the rest. The chain couples TRBV2 to TRBJ1-2; possibly TRBD1 for D (5 bases). Germline V gene data show CDR1 as SNHLY and CDR2 as FYNNEI. The CDR3 length is 16 residues. Trimming removed 2 bases from V and 4 bases from J, with 17 bases in between. The sequenced part of the CDR3 DNA is TGTGCCAGCAGTGAACGAGGGGCCCCCCTCCTCTATGGC. It encodes CASSERGAPLLYG. The whole CDR3 is CASSERGAPLLYGYTF.

In this sample, this clone turned up a few times. The observed sequence ends 3 residues before the CDR3 terminus, with the missing tail filled in from the germline J gene. This chain links TRBV20-1 with TRBJ2-3; tentative D call: TRBD1 (6 bases). This CDR3 spans 14 amino acids. Germline assignment: CDR1 DFQATT and CDR2 SNEGSKA (reference sequence). CDR3 in amino acids: CSAYDQGGRETQYF. The sequenced CDR3 bases are TGCAGTGCGTATGACCAAGGGGGAAGAGAGACG.

This clone showed up many times. The read terminates 3 residues before the CDR3 end, so the remaining end is supplied by the germline J gene. This chain connects TRBV2 to TRBJ2-1, with 14 bases lining up with TRBD2. Germline CDR1 reads SNHLY; CDR2 reads FYNNEI. The CDR3 is 13 amino acids. J was trimmed by 6 bases and V by 10 bases; bases with no gene match: 2. CDR3 bases read: TGTGCCACCGGGACTAGCGGGAGCAATGAG. It is translated as CATGTSGSNE. In full, the CDR3 is CATGTSGSNEQFF. The full variable domain, its missing parts supplied by reference TRBV2 and TRBJ2-1, is EPEVTQTPSHQVTQMGQEVILRCVPISNHLYFYWYRQILGQKVEFLVSFYNNEISEKSEIFDDQFSVERPDGSNFTLKIRSTKLEDSAMYFCATGTSGSNEQFFGPGTRLTVL.

This clone has at least ten counts. The read gets to within 3 residues of the CDR3 end, and the germline J gene fills in the rest. V is TRBV11-2 and J is TRBJ2-5, with 10 nucleotides matching TRBD2. Germline V gene sequence: CDR1 SGHAT, CDR2 FQNNGV. V shed 5 bases and J 4 bases; nucleotides not matched to a gene: 7. The CDR3 has 15 amino acids. CDR3 bases read: TGTGCCAGCAGCGCTAGCGGGAGTAAACGAGAGACC. Translation gives CASSASGSKRET. The full CDR3 reads CASSASGSKRETQYF.

This clone came up many times. The read gets to within 3 residues of the CDR3 end, and the germline J gene fills in the rest. The gene calls are TRBV19 and TRBJ1-4; TRBD1 aligns across 9 bases. V dropped 5 bases and J dropped 3; count of bases not matched to a gene: 7. CDR1 LNHDA and CDR2 SQIVND come from the germline V gene (reference sequence). This CDR3 has 16 residues. The CDR3 spells CASSYTQGASNEKLFF. CDR3 DNA (partial): TGTGCCAGTAGTTACACACAGGGGGCCTCTAATGAAAAA. The entire variable domain, with the rest obtained from reference TRBV19 and TRBJ1-4, is as follows: DGGITQSPKYLFRKEGQNVTLSCEQNLNHDAMYWYRQDPGQGLRLIYYSQIVNDFQKGDIAEGYSVSREKKESFPLTVTSAQKNPTAFYLCASSYTQGASNEKLFFGSGTQLSVL.

This clone was counted at least ten times. The read ends 3 residues shy of where the CDR3 ends; the end is completed using the germline J gene. The rearrangement uses TRBV7-2 and TRBJ1-1, with TRBD1 as a possible D gene (5 bases). This CDR3 has 13 amino acids. V was cut by 5 bases and J by 5 bases, with 12 bases left in between. The germline CDR1 and CDR2 sequences are SGHTA and FQGNSA. The CDR3 loop is CASSPGSLTEAFF. The covered CDR3 bases are TGTGCCAGCAGCCCAGGGTCACTTACTGAA.

Ten or more counts support this clone. CDR3 DNA, as far as it was read: TGTGCCAGTACCCCTGGTGGAGCGCGCTCCTACAATGAG. Its protein product is CASTPGGARSYNE. In full, the CDR3 reads CASTPGGARSYNEQFF. The rearrangement uses TRBV19 and TRBJ2-1; D gene uncertain. Coverage ceases 3 residues before the CDR3 finishes, and the germline J gene fills in the end. Trimming left V 7 bases short and J 0 bases short, with 16 bases between. The CDR3 has 16 amino acids. Looked up from germline, CDR1 is LNHDA and CDR2 is SQIVND (reference sequence).

This clone showed up many times. The DNA ends 3 residues before the CDR3 does, and the rest of the CDR3 is filled in from the germline J gene. J is TRBJ2-6 and V is TRBV7-2; weak D call: TRBD1 (6 bases). The CDR3 loop spans 15 amino acids. Germline loops: CDR1 SGHTA, CDR2 FQGNSA. Trimming took off 5 bases at V and 0 bases at J, with 8 bases between the two ends. The CDR3 sequence: CASSIQGSGANVLTF. The CDR3 bases that were read are TGTGCCAGCAGCATACAGGGCTCTGGGGCCAACGTC. Full variable domain (rest looked up from reference TRBV7-2 and TRBJ2-6): GAGVSQSPSNKVTEKGKDVELRCDPISGHTALYWYRQSLGQGLEFLIYFQGNSAPDKSGLPSDRFSAERTGGSVSTLTIQRTQQEDSAVYLCASSIQGSGANVLTFGAGSRLTVL.

A word on this clone: The DNA ends 3 residues before the CDR3 does, and the rest of the CDR3 is filled in from the germline J gene. The rearrangement uses TRBV20-1 and TRBJ2-7, with D unresolved. V was shortened by 1 base and J by 4 bases, with 14 bases between the two germline ends. There are 14 residues in the CDR3. Germline V lookup: CDR1 DFQATT, CDR2 SNEGSKA (reference sequence). Incomplete CDR3 DNA: TGCAGTGCTAGAGGGTTGGCGGCCGGGTACGAG. Its translation is CSARGLAAGYE. The full CDR3 sequence reads CSARGLAAGYEQYF.

This clone was seen a few times. The sequenced fragment ends 3 residues before the CDR3 boundary, so the rest is inferred from the germline J gene. The chain links TRBV19 to TRBJ1-2, with 7 bases that match TRBD1. CDR1 LNHDA and CDR2 SQIVND come from the germline V gene (reference sequence). The V segment lost 0 bases and the J segment 7 bases; nucleotides outside the gene matches: 11. The length of the CDR3 is 16 residues. The CDR3 region is CASSIEGQPRLRGYTF. The covered CDR3 bases are TGTGCCAGTAGTATAGAGGGACAGCCCCGGTTGCGTGGC.